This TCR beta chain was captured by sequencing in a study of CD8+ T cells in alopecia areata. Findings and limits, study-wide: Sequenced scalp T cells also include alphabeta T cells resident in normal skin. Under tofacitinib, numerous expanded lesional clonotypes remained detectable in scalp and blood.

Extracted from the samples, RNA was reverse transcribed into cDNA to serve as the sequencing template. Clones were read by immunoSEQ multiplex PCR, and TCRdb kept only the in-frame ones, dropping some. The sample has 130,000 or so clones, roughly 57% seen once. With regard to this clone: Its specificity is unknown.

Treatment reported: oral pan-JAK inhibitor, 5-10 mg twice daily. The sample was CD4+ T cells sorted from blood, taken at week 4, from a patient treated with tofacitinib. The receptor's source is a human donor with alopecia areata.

The CDR3 nucleotides are TGTGCCACCAGCAGAGATCAGGCCCTCTTCTATGGCTACACCTTC. It specifies CATSRDQALFYGYTF. This chain joins TRBV15 and TRBJ1-2; no definite D call. V gave up 0 bases and J gave up 4 bases, with 12 bases separating them. Germline V lookup: CDR1 LNHNV, CDR2 YYDKDF (reference sequence). The CDR3 covers 15 residues.